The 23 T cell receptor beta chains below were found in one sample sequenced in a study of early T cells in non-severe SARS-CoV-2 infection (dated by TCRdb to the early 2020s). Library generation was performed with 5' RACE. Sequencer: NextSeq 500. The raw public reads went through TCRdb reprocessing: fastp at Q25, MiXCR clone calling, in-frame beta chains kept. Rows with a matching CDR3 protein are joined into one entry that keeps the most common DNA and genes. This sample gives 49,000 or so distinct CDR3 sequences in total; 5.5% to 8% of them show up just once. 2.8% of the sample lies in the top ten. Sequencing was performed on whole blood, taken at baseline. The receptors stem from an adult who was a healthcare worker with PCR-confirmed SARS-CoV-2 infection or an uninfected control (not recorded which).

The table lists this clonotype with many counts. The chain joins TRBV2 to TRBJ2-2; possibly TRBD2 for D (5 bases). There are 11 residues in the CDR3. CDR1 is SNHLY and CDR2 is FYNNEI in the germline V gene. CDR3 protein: CAEGRAGELFF. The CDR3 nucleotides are TGTGCAGAAGGGCGGGCCGGGGAGCTGTTTTTT. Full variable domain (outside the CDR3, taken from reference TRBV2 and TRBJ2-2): EPEVTQTPSHQVTQMGQEVILRCVPISNHLYFYWYRQILGQKVEFLVSFYNNEISEKSEIFDDQFSVERPDGSNFTLKIRSTKLEDSAMYFCAEGRAGELFFGEGSRLTVL.

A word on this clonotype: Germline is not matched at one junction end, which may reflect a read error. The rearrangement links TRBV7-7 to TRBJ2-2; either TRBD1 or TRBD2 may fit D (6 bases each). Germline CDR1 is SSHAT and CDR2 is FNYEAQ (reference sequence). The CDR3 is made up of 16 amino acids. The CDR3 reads CASSLVPGGGTGELFF. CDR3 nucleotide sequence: TGTGCTAGCAGCTTAGTCCCCGGGGGCGGCACCGGGGAGCTGTTTTTT.

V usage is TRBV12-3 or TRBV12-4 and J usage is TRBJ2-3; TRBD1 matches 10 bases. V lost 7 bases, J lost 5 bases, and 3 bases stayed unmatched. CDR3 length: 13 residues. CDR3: CASTGQGIDTQYF. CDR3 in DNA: TGTGCCAGCACGGGACAGGGGATAGATACGCAGTATTTT.

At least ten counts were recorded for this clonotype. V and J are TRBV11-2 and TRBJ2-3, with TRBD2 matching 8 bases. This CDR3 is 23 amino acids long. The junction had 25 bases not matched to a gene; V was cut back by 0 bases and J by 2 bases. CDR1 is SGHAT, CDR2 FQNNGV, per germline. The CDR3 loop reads CASSLDSIHTRGPSGHLTDTQYF. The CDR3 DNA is TGTGCCAGCAGCTTAGACTCAATACACACTCGGGGGCCTAGCGGGCACCTCACAGATACGCAGTATTTT.

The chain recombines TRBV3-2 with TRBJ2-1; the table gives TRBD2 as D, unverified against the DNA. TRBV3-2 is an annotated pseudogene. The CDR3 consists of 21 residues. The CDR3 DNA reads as TGTGCCAGCAGCCAAACCATGACTAGCGGGGGGCCCAGGGGATGCTACAATGAGCAGTTCTTC. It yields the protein CASSQTMTSGGPRGCYNEQFF.

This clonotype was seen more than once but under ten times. The CDR3 region is CASSYPGGSYEQYF. CDR3 DNA sequence: TGTGCCAGCAGTTACCCCGGGGGGAGCTACGAGCAGTACTTC. The gene calls are TRBV6-2 or TRBV6-3 and TRBJ2-7, with 7 bases identical to TRBD2. CDR1 is MNHEY and CDR2 is SVGEGT in the germline V gene. CDR3 length: 14 residues. V gave up 2 bases and J gave up 3 bases; unmatched junction bases: 4.

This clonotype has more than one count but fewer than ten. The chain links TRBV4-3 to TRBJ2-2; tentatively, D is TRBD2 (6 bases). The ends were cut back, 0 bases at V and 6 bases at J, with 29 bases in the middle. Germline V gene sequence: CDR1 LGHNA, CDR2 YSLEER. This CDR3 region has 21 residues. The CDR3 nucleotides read TGCGCCAGCAGCCAAGATTTTAAGGCATCTTTAAGCGGGCGGGGTCCCGGGGAGCTGTTTTTT. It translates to CASSQDFKASLSGRGPGELFF.

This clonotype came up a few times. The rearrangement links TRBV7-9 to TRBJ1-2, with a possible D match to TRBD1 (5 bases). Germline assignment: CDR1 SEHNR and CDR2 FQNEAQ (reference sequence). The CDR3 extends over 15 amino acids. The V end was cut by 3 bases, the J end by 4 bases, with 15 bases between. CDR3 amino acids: CASSFDSTGGYGYTF. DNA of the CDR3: TGTGCCAGCAGCTTCGACAGTACTGGGGGCTATGGCTACACCTTC.

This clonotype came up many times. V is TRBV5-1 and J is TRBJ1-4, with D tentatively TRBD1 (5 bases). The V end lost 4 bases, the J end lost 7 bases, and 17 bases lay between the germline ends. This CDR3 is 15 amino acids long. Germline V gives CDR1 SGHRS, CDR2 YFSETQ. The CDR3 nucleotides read TGCGCCAGCAGCCCTAGTGGGGGTCTGGGTGAAAAACTGTTTTTT. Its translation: CASSPSGGLGEKLFF.

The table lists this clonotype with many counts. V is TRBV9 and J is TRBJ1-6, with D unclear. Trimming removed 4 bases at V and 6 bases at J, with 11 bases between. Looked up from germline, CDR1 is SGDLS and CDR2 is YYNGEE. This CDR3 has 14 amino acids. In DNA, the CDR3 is TGTGCCAGCAGCAAGGTTACGGCTAATTCACCCCTCCACTTT. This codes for CASSKVTANSPLHF.

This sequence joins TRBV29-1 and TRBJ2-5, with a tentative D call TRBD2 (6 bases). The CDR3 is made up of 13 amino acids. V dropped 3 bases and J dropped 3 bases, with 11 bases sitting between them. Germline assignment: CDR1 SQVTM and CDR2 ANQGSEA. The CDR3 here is CSVEEGAKETQYF. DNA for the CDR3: TGCAGCGTTGAGGAGGGTGCGAAAGAGACCCAGTACTTC.

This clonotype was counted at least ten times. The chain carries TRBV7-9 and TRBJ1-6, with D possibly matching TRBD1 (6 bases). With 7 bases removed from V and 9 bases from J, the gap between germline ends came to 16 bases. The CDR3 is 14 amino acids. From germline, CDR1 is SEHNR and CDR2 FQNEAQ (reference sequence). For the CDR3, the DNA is TGTGCCAGCACTACGGGAACAGGGACTTCACCCCTCCACTTT. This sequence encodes CASTTGTGTSPLHF.

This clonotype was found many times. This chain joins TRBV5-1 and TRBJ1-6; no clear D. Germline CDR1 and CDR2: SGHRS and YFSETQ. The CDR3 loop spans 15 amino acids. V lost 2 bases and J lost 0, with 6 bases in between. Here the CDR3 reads CASSFSSSYNSPLHF. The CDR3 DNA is TGCGCCAGCAGCTTCTCCAGCTCCTATAATTCACCCCTCCACTTT.

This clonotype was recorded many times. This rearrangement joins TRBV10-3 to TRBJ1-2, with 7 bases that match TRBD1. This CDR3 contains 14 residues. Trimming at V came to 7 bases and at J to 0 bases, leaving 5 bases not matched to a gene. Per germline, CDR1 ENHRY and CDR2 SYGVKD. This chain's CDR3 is CAIKTGMANYGYTF. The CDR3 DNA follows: TGTGCCATCAAGACAGGGATGGCTAACTATGGCTACACCTTC.

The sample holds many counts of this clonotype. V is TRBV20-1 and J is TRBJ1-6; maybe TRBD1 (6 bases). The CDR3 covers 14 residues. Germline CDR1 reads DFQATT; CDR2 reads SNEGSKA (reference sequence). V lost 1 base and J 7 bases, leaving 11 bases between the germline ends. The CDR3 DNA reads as TGCAGTGCTAGAGGGGGGGCGGGCAATTCACCCCTCCACTTT. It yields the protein CSARGGAGNSPLHF.

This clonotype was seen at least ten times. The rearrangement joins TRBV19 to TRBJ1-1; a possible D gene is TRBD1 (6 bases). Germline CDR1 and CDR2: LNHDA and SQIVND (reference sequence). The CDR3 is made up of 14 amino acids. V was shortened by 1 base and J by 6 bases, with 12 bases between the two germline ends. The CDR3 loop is CASSIVGADAEAFF. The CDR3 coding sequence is TGTGCCAGTAGTATAGTGGGGGCTGACGCTGAAGCTTTCTTT.

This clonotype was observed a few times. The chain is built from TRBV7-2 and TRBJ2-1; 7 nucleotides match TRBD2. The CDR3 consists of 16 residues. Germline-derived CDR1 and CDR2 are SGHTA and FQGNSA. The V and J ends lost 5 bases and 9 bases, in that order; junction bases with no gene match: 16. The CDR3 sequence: CASSPSGSGVDIEQFF. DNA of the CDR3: TGTGCCAGCAGCCCTAGTGGGAGCGGGGTGGATATTGAGCAGTTCTTC.

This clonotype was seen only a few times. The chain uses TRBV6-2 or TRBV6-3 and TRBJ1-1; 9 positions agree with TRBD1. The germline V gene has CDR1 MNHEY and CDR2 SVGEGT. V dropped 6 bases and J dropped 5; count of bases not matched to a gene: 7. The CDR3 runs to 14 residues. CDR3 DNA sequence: TGTGCCAGCAGAAATACAGGGGGCGTAACTGAAGCTTTCTTT. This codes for CASRNTGGVTEAFF.

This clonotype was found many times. The CDR3 reads CASRPATGSSYEQYF. CDR3 coding DNA: TGTGCCAGCAGACCTGCGACAGGGAGCTCCTACGAGCAGTACTTC. The genes are TRBV6-5 and TRBJ2-7; 7 bases are a match to TRBD1. The CDR3 sequence is 15 residues long. The germline V gene has CDR1 MNHEY and CDR2 SVGAGI. V dropped 6 bases and J dropped 0; count of bases not matched to a gene: 8.

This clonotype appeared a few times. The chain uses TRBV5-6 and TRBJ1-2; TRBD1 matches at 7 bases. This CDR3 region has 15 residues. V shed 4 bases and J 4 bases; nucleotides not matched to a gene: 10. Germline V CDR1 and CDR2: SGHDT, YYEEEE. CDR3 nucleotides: TGTGCCAGCAGCCGGGGGGACAGACTCCTCTATGGCTACACCTTC. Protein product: CASSRGDRLLYGYTF.

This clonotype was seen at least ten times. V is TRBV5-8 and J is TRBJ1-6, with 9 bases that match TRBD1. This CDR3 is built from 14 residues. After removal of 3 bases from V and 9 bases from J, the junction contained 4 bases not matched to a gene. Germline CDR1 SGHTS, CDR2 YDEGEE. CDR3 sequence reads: CASSSGQGISPLHF. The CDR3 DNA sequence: TGTGCCAGCAGCTCCGGACAGGGGATTTCACCCCTCCACTTT.

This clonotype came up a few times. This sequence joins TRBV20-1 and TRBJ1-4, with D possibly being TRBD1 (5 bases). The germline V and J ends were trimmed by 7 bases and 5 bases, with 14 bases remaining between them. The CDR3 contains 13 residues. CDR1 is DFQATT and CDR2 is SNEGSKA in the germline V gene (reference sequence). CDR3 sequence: CSVAGPHNEKLFF. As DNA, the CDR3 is TGCAGTGTCGCGGGGCCGCACAATGAAAAACTGTTTTTT.

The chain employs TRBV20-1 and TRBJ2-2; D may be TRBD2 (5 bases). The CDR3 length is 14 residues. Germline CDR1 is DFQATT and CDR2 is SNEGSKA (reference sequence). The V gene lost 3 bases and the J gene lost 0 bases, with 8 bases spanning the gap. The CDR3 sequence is CSASRTANTGELFF. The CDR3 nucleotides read TGCAGTGCTAGCAGGACTGCGAACACCGGGGAGCTGTTTTTT.